This T cell receptor (beta chain) comes out of a study of patients and donors after allogeneic stem cell transplantation. TCRdb reanalysed the RT-PCR reads using MiXCR and keeps one entry per CDR3 protein. The table lists around 170,000 distinct CDR3 sequences, 24% of them singletons. This clonotype was picked up a small number of times. Germline CDR1 reads DFQATT; CDR2 reads SNEGSKA (reference sequence). The CDR3 contains 12 residues. Losses at the gene ends were 6 bases for V and 3 bases for J; bases not matched to a gene: 3. The rearrangement joins TRBV20-1 to TRBJ2-3; TRBD2 matches at 7 bases. The sequence was obtained from a human donor who was either an allogeneic HSCT recipient or a stem cell or donor lymphocyte infusion donor (not recorded which). It is not recorded whose cells these are; they may come from a transplant donor. Sequenced input: blood, either unsorted or a sorted T cell fraction (not recorded which). CDR3 bases: TGCAGTGCAGCCGGGAGGACAGATACGCAGTATTTT. Its translation is CSAAGRTDTQYF.